This T cell receptor (beta chain) was profiled in a study of blood T cell repertoires in COVID-19. The data were produced by immunoSEQ multiplex PCR, yet TCRdb's version contains in-frame clones alone and is incomplete. The table shows approximately 28,000 clones, with approximately 72% occurring only once. This CDR3 is 15 amino acids long. CDR1 and CDR2 from the germline V gene are MNHEY and SVGEGT. V lost 2 bases and J 3 bases, leaving 13 bases between the germline ends. The sequence was obtained from a man in his 60s with active or convalescent COVID-19. The rearrangement uses TRBV6-2 or TRBV6-3 and TRBJ1-1, with D tentatively TRBD1 (5 bases). The sample taken for sequencing was peripheral blood. CDR3 residues: CASSYLVGVYTEAFF. CDR3 in DNA: TGTGCCAGCAGTTACCTTGTAGGGGTTTACACTGAAGCTTTCTTT.